The 21 T cell receptor beta chains in this list originate from one sample, sequenced in a study of T cells in Graves' hyperthyroidism and ophthalmopathy. Template material for amplifying TCR beta CDR3 regions consisted of RNA transcripts. The HTBI primer set served for first-round RT-PCR of the TCR CDR3. One entry per CDR3 protein results from TCRdb running MiXCR on the multiplex PCR reads. The sample records about 770,000 distinct CDR3 sequences, about 17% being singletons. Material for sequencing was blood. These receptors came from a woman between 50 and 59 years old with Graves' hyperthyroidism that later progressed to Graves' ophthalmopathy.

The chain is built from TRBV3-1 and TRBJ1-2; 7 bases are a match to TRBD1. With 5 bases clipped from V and 4 bases from J, the junction kept 10 bases outside the gene matches. The CDR3 loop spans 15 amino acids. Germline lookup yields CDR1 LGHDT and CDR2 YNNKEL (reference sequence). CDR3 region: CASSSRQGKSYGYTF. The CDR3 region has the DNA TGTGCCAGCAGCTCCCGACAGGGAAAAAGCTATGGCTACACCTTC.

This clonotype was recorded a few times. The rearrangement links TRBV20-1 to TRBJ1-1; no firm D call. Trimming stripped 5 bases from V and 0 bases from J, with 7 bases between. Per the germline V gene, CDR1 is DFQATT and CDR2 is SNEGSKA (reference sequence). The CDR3 sequence is 12 residues long. CDR3 DNA: TGCAGTGCTCCCCCACTGAACACTGAAGCTTTCTTT. This gives the protein CSAPPLNTEAFF.

The chain recombines TRBV5-1 with TRBJ2-3; D not certain. Germline V CDR1 and CDR2: SGHRS, YFSETQ. V was clipped by 4 bases and J by 4 bases, with 19 bases between them. CDR3 length: 16 residues. The DNA for the CDR3 is TGCGCCAGCAGCCCCCTGGGGTCCCGAAAGGCAGATACGCAGTATTTT. It yields the protein CASSPLGSRKADTQYF.

Of note for this clonotype: A much more abundant neighbour one base away suggests this may be a read error. The chain links TRBV2 to TRBJ2-3; tentative D call: TRBD1 (6 bases). This CDR3 is 14 amino acids long. Trimming took off 7 bases at V and 2 bases at J, with 13 bases between the two ends. The germline CDR1 and CDR2 sequences are SNHLY and FYNNEI. The chain's CDR3 is CASKNGDNTDTQYF. The CDR3 nucleotides are TGTGCCAGCAAAAACGGGGACAACACAGATACGCAGTATTTT.

With regard to this clonotype: A junction boundary mismatches the germline segment, possibly from a read error. The genes are TRBV20-1 and TRBJ1-5; TRBD1 might be the D (5 bases). Germline V gives CDR1 DFQATT, CDR2 SNEGSKA (reference sequence). The CDR3 contains 13 residues. CDR3: CSARATVAQAQHF. In nucleotides, the CDR3 is TGCAGTGCTAGAGCGACAGTCGCTCAGGCCCAGCATTTT.

In its sample, this clonotype was seen many times. The chain has TRBV2 and TRBJ1-5; no clear D gene. The CDR3 loop spans 13 amino acids. The germline gives CDR1 SNHLY, CDR2 FYNNEI. Between the trimmed V and J ends, which lost 7 bases and 5 bases, there was a span of 12 bases. CDR3: CASNPEKDQPQHF. For the CDR3, the DNA is TGTGCCAGCAACCCGGAAAAGGATCAGCCCCAGCATTTT.

This clonotype was detected a few times. The CDR3 reads CASSLGIGGAGNQPQHF. DNA for the CDR3: TGTGCCAGCAGCTTAGGGATCGGTGGGGCGGGGAATCAGCCCCAGCATTTT. The chain joins TRBV7-8 to TRBJ1-5; maybe TRBD1 (5 bases). With 1 base removed from V and 4 bases from J, the gap between germline ends came to 17 bases. Germline-derived CDR1 and CDR2 are SGHVS and FQNEAQ. CDR3 length: 17 amino acids.

V and J are TRBV20-1 and TRBJ1-4; TRBD1 is a possible D gene (5 bases). Deletions cut 5 bases from V and 8 bases from J, with 21 bases between. Germline lookup yields CDR1 DFQATT and CDR2 SNEGSKA (reference sequence). The CDR3 consists of 15 residues. CDR3 sequence (DNA): TGCAGTGCTTACCCTCCGGGCTTCCGGGGCGAAAAACTGTTTTTT. Translation gives CSAYPPGFRGEKLFF.

This clonotype was picked up a small number of times. This sequence joins TRBV6-2 or TRBV6-3 and TRBJ1-6, with 9 positions matching TRBD1. Germline CDR1 is MNHEY and CDR2 is SVGEGT. J lost 1 base, V lost 2 bases, and 12 bases had no gene match. The CDR3 has 20 residues. Here the CDR3 reads CASSYAPQTGGWSYNSPLHF. CDR3 nucleotide sequence: TGTGCCAGCAGTTACGCCCCACAGACAGGGGGATGGTCCTATAATTCACCCCTCCACTTT.

In its sample, this clonotype was seen many times. The V call is TRBV27, the J call TRBJ1-2; D might be TRBD1 (6 bases). V lost 2 bases, J lost 3 bases, and 7 bases lay in between. Looked up from germline, CDR1 is MNHEY and CDR2 is SMNVEV (reference sequence). The CDR3 runs 13 residues. This CDR3 reads CASSLQGYYGYTF. For the CDR3, the DNA is TGTGCCAGCAGTTTACAGGGGTACTATGGCTACACCTTC.

The chain links TRBV9 to TRBJ2-1, with a tentative D call TRBD2 (6 bases). CDR1 SGDLS and CDR2 YYNGEE come from the germline V gene. The ends were cut back, 4 bases at V and 5 bases at J, with 13 bases in the middle. This CDR3 contains 14 residues. The CDR3 nucleotides are TGTGCCAGCAGCCCATGGGACTTCGACAATGAGCAGTTCTTC. Amino acid sequence: CASSPWDFDNEQFF.

This clonotype was recorded many times. This chain joins TRBV11-2 and TRBJ2-6; possible D gene TRBD2, 6 bases. Germline V gives CDR1 SGHAT, CDR2 FQNNGV. The CDR3 sequence is 18 residues long. With 5 bases removed from V and 0 bases from J, the gap between germline ends came to 17 bases. The CDR3 here is CASSPLSGLLSGANVLTF. The CDR3 DNA is TGTGCCAGCAGCCCACTTTCGGGACTCCTCTCTGGGGCCAACGTCCTGACTTTC.

The J gene is TRBJ2-5, the V gene TRBV2; D possibly corresponds to TRBD2 (6 bases). V was cut by 6 bases and J by 0 bases, with 11 bases left in between. CDR3 length: 14 residues. Germline V gene sequence: CDR1 SNHLY, CDR2 FYNNEI. CDR3 DNA sequence: TGTGCCAGCAGCGACCGGGACTACCAAGAGACCCAGTACTTC. Translated: CASSDRDYQETQYF.

The chain recombines TRBV28 with TRBJ1-2; D not resolved. Germline V lookup: CDR1 MDHEN, CDR2 SYDVKM. The CDR3 is 17 amino acids. Trimming shortened V by 2 bases and J by 7 bases, and 23 bases separated the two germline ends. CDR3 DNA sequence: TGTGCCAGCAGTTTACCCTCAATAACCTCAATAATCGTTGGCTACACCTTC. Encoded protein: CASSLPSITSIIVGYTF.

The genes are TRBV6-2 or TRBV6-3 and TRBJ2-1, with D possibly being TRBD2 (6 bases). There are 14 residues in the CDR3. Germline V gene data show CDR1 as MNHEY and CDR2 as SVGEGT. V was shortened by 8 bases and J by 5 bases, with 16 bases between the two germline ends. CDR3 residues: CASALAWAHNEQFF. CDR3 sequence (DNA): TGTGCCAGCGCGCTAGCGTGGGCCCACAATGAGCAGTTCTTC.

This clonotype has ten or more counts. This chain uses TRBV11-3 with TRBJ2-7, with 7 bases identical to TRBD1. Trimming at V came to 0 bases and at J to 1 base, leaving 3 bases not matched to a gene. The CDR3 has 15 residues. Looked up from germline, CDR1 is SGHNT and CDR2 is YENEEA. The CDR3: CASSLDADRSYEQYF. CDR3 nucleotides: TGTGCCAGCAGCTTAGACGCGGACAGGTCCTACGAGCAGTACTTC.

This clonotype was recorded many times. The genes are TRBV12-3 or TRBV12-4 and TRBJ2-1, with 7 bases fitting TRBD1. The V and J ends lost 5 bases and 4 bases, in that order; junction bases with no gene match: 5. This CDR3 contains 14 residues. The CDR3 DNA sequence: TGTGCCAGCAGTCACAGGGGAACATACAATGAGCAGTTCTTC. It codes for CASSHRGTYNEQFF.

V gene TRBV19 combines with J gene TRBJ2-5; D remains unclear. Trimming left V 1 base short and J 3 bases short, with 12 bases between. The CDR3 contains 15 residues. Germline V lookup: CDR1 LNHDA, CDR2 SQIVND (reference sequence). The CDR3 spells CASSIALVPEETQYF. CDR3 coding DNA: TGTGCCAGTAGTATAGCTTTGGTCCCAGAAGAGACCCAGTACTTC.

This chain uses TRBV10-1 with TRBJ1-6, with D possibly TRBD1 on 5 matching bases. The CDR3 covers 14 residues. Germline V gene data show CDR1 as WNHNN and CDR2 as SYGVQD (reference sequence). The V end was cut by 0 bases, the J end by 8 bases, with 8 bases between. CDR3 loop: CASSESRQYSPLHF. CDR3 coding DNA: TGCGCCAGCAGTGAGTCGAGACAGTATTCACCCCTCCACTTT.

There are a few counts of this clonotype. The genes are TRBV7-9 and TRBJ2-7; TRBD1 is a possible D gene (6 bases). The germline V and J ends were trimmed by 5 bases and 6 bases, with 11 bases remaining between them. CDR3 length: 12 residues. The germline V gene encodes CDR1 SEHNR and CDR2 FQNEAQ (reference sequence). The DNA for the CDR3 is TGTGCCAGCAGCGGCGTAGGGGGCGAGCAGTACTTC. As protein: CASSGVGGEQYF.

This clonotype was seen ten or more times. The genes are TRBV7-9 and TRBJ2-5; tentatively, D is TRBD2 (5 bases). V gave up 5 bases and J gave up 5 bases, with 18 bases separating them. This CDR3 has 15 residues. Germline values: CDR1 SEHNR, CDR2 FQNEAQ (reference sequence). CDR3 region: CASSPVLRAGETQYF. The CDR3 DNA sequence: TGTGCCAGCAGCCCTGTGTTGAGGGCTGGGGAGACCCAGTACTTC.